The 24 T cell receptor beta chains given below trace back to one sample, sequenced in a study of CD8 T cells in Susac syndrome. Reverse transcription used 0.5 to 1 ug RNA and random hexamers. From the immunoSEQ multiplex PCR reads, TCRdb called clonotypes with MiXCR, one entry per CDR3 protein. The data contain about 150,000 distinct CDR3 sequences, approximately 95% of them seen just once; the ten biggest clones take up around 0.15%. Material for sequencing was CD4+ T cells from PBMCs. These receptors originate from a human donor with Susac syndrome.

The chain employs TRBV7-9 and TRBJ1-6; possibly TRBD1 for D (5 bases). Deletions cut 5 bases from V and 11 bases from J, with 13 bases between. The CDR3 covers 13 residues. Germline assignment: CDR1 SEHNR and CDR2 FQNEAQ (reference sequence). The CDR3 protein is CASSPTGATPLHF. The CDR3 region has the DNA TGTGCCAGCAGCCCTACAGGAGCAACACCCCTCCACTTT.

The rearrangement joins TRBV5-4 to TRBJ1-1; D remains ambiguous. V lost 2 bases and J lost 0, with 5 bases in between. The CDR3 runs to 13 residues. Germline V gives CDR1 SGHNT, CDR2 YYREEE (reference sequence). The CDR3 DNA is TGTGCCAGCAGCTTCCATCTGAACACTGAAGCTTTCTTT. Protein product: CASSFHLNTEAFF.

V gene TRBV15 combines with J gene TRBJ1-3, with D unresolved. Per germline, CDR1 LNHNV and CDR2 YYDKDF (reference sequence). Trimming shortened V by 1 base and J by 4 bases, and 5 bases separated the two germline ends. The CDR3 loop spans 13 amino acids. The CDR3 region is CATSRAAGNTIYF. The CDR3 DNA is TGTGCCACCAGCAGAGCAGCGGGAAACACCATATATTTT. The full variable domain, in which reference TRBV15 and TRBJ1-3 provide the parts outside the CDR3, is DAMVIQNPRYQVTQFGKPVTLSCSQTLNHNVMYWYQQKSSQAPKLLFHYYDKDFNNEADTPDNFQSRRPNTSFCFLDIRSPGLGDTAMYLCATSRAAGNTIYFGEGSWLTVV.

This chain connects TRBV29-1 to TRBJ1-2, with D possibly being TRBD1 (5 bases). Trimming shortened V by 6 bases and J by 3 bases, and 8 bases separated the two germline ends. The germline V gene has CDR1 SQVTM and CDR2 ANQGSEA. The CDR3 extends over 11 amino acids. Here the CDR3 DNA reads TGCAGCGTGGGGGTCGACTATGGCTACACCTTC. Its translation is CSVGVDYGYTF.

The chain recombines TRBV29-1 with TRBJ2-5; weak D call: TRBD1 (6 bases). This CDR3 contains 12 residues. Trimming removed 4 bases at V and 5 bases at J, with 11 bases between. Germline CDR1 SQVTM, CDR2 ANQGSEA. CDR3 DNA: TGCAGCGTTGGAGGGCAGGGGGAGACCCAGTACTTC. Its translation: CSVGGQGETQYF.

The table lists this clonotype with a count of one. This chain connects TRBV6-5 to TRBJ1-4; D is unresolved. The CDR3 runs 15 residues. The germline CDR1 and CDR2 sequences are MNHEY and SVGAGI. Between the trimmed V and J ends, which lost 6 bases and 5 bases, there was a span of 16 bases. CDR3 residues: CASRNSPGENEKLFF. The CDR3, as DNA: TGTGCCAGCAGGAACAGTCCGGGAGAGAATGAAAAACTGTTTTTT.

The genes are TRBV7-8 and TRBJ2-7; tentatively, D is TRBD1 or TRBD2 (5 bases each). Germline loops: CDR1 SGHVS, CDR2 FQNEAQ. The CDR3 runs 13 residues. V shed 6 bases and J shed 2 bases, with 11 bases lying between them. The CDR3 sequence: CASRSGGAYEQYF. CDR3 in DNA: TGTGCCAGCAGGTCTGGGGGAGCCTACGAGCAGTACTTC.

V usage is TRBV9 and J usage is TRBJ1-1; weak D call: TRBD1 (6 bases). CDR1 is SGDLS, CDR2 YYNGEE, per germline. The CDR3 loop spans 14 amino acids. V lost 0 bases, J lost 4 bases, and 10 bases lay in between. DNA for the CDR3: TGTGCCAGCAGCGTAGTAGGACAGCCCACTGAAGCTTTCTTT. It yields the protein CASSVVGQPTEAFF.

The V and J genes are TRBV29-1 and TRBJ1-3; TRBD1 matches at 10 bases. This CDR3 is 14 amino acids long. Germline V gene data show CDR1 as SQVTM and CDR2 as ANQGSEA. Losses at the gene ends were 6 bases for V and 3 bases for J; bases not matched to a gene: 5. This CDR3 reads CSVSGTGVGNTIYF. DNA for the CDR3: TGCAGCGTCTCCGGGACAGGGGTTGGAAACACCATATATTTT.

The chain combines TRBV27 with TRBJ2-3, with TRBD1 as a possible D gene (5 bases). The CDR3 covers 15 residues. The V and J ends lost 0 bases and 6 bases respectively, with 13 bases between them. CDR1 and CDR2 from the germline V gene are MNHEY and SMNVEV (reference sequence). The CDR3 sequence: CASSLSRIAGDTQYF. The CDR3 bases are TGTGCCAGCAGTTTATCCAGGATTGCAGGGGATACGCAGTATTTT.

This sequence joins TRBV20-1 and TRBJ2-4, with 10 bases matching TRBD2. CDR1 DFQATT and CDR2 SNEGSKA come from the germline V gene (reference sequence). The CDR3 has 14 residues. V lost 3 bases to trimming and J lost 8 bases; unmatched junction nucleotides: 7. The CDR3 loop is CSARLSGGAYIQYF. CDR3 coding DNA: TGCAGTGCTAGGTTAAGCGGGGGGGCATACATTCAGTACTTC.

The chain is built from TRBV6-2 or TRBV6-3 and TRBJ1-6; no firm D call. Germline CDR1 reads MNHEY; CDR2 reads SVGEGT. V lost 4 bases and J lost 8, with 6 bases in between. The CDR3 totals 12 residues. CDR3 sequence: CASSFPYSPLHF. In nucleotides, the CDR3 is TGTGCCAGCAGTTTCCCGTATTCACCCCTCCACTTT.

This clonotype has a single count. The chain uses TRBV11-3 and TRBJ1-1; D gene unclear. This CDR3 comprises 14 residues. V lost 5 bases and J 7 bases, leaving 17 bases between the germline ends. CDR1 and CDR2 (germline): SGHNT, YENEEA. DNA of the CDR3: TGTGCCAGCAGCCCGACCTGGCGAACCGGTGAAGCTTTCTTT. Translating gives CASSPTWRTGEAFF.

The chain recombines TRBV27 with TRBJ2-7; 7 bases are shared with TRBD1. Trimming removed 5 bases from V and 2 bases from J; junction bases left unmatched: 6. CDR1 MNHEY and CDR2 SMNVEV come from the germline V gene (reference sequence). The CDR3 covers 14 residues. CDR3 DNA: TGTGCCAGCAGTGCGGCAGGGGGAACCTACGAGCAGTACTTC. It codes for CASSAAGGTYEQYF.

This sequence joins TRBV7-9 and TRBJ1-5, with 12 bases identical to TRBD1. This CDR3 has 17 amino acids. Germline assignment: CDR1 SEHNR and CDR2 FQNEAQ (reference sequence). V was clipped by 5 bases and J by 7 bases; unmatched bases: 12. CDR3 amino acids: CASSPVPGQGAEQPQHF. The CDR3 DNA is TGTGCCAGCAGCCCCGTACCGGGACAGGGGGCCGAGCAGCCCCAGCATTTT.

This chain links TRBV6-5 with TRBJ2-5; D not certain. V was trimmed by 0 bases and J by 7 bases, leaving 15 bases between them. This CDR3 contains 15 residues. The germline V gene has CDR1 MNHEY and CDR2 SVGAGI. The CDR3 reads CASSYSRIARGTQYF. CDR3 nucleotide sequence: TGTGCCAGCAGTTACTCACGGATAGCTCGAGGGACCCAGTACTTC.

The rearrangement joins TRBV7-2 to TRBJ1-6; D call uncertain. The CDR3 contains 14 residues. Trimming cost V 5 bases and J 7 bases, with 12 bases left between them. Germline V gives CDR1 SGHTA, CDR2 FQGNSA. The CDR3 protein is CASSPRVLNSPLHF. CDR3 nucleotide sequence: TGTGCCAGCAGCCCTCGGGTCTTGAATTCACCCCTCCACTTT.

The chain combines TRBV19 with TRBJ1-5; D is undetermined. V was clipped by 4 bases and J by 2 bases, with 6 bases between them. This CDR3 spans 13 amino acids. Germline V lookup: CDR1 LNHDA, CDR2 SQIVND (reference sequence). The CDR3 region has the DNA TGTGCCAGTAGTACTACAGGCAATCAGCCCCAGCATTTT. Residues: CASSTTGNQPQHF. Supplemented by reference TRBV19 and TRBJ1-5, the full variable domain reads DGGITQSPKYLFRKEGQNVTLSCEQNLNHDAMYWYRQDPGQGLRLIYYSQIVNDFQKGDIAEGYSVSREKKESFPLTVTSAQKNPTAFYLCASSTTGNQPQHFGDGTRLSIL.

This chain connects TRBV11-2 to TRBJ2-7, with D possibly matching TRBD2 (5 bases). The length of the CDR3 is 15 residues. Trimming cost V 3 bases and J 3 bases, with 15 bases left between them. CDR1 is SGHAT and CDR2 is FQNNGV in the germline V gene. This CDR3 is CASSLVPRTFYEQYF. DNA of the CDR3: TGTGCCAGCAGCTTGGTGCCGAGGACTTTCTACGAGCAGTACTTC.

The V and J genes are TRBV7-3 and TRBJ2-3; D call uncertain. CDR3 length equals 16 residues. V lost 2 bases and J 0 bases, leaving 12 bases between the germline ends. CDR1 is SGHTA, CDR2 FQGTGA, per germline. CDR3 amino acids: CASSLRGGPSTDTQYF. CDR3 nucleotides: TGTGCCAGCAGCTTACGAGGCGGACCTAGCACAGATACGCAGTATTTT.

The J gene is TRBJ2-5, the V gene TRBV29-1; 7 bases align to TRBD2. This CDR3 contains 13 residues. V lost 7 bases, J lost 3 bases, and 8 bases stayed unmatched. The germline V gene has CDR1 SQVTM and CDR2 ANQGSEA. The CDR3 loop is CSAGGSGEETQYF. In nucleotides, the CDR3 is TGCAGCGCCGGAGGAAGCGGGGAAGAGACCCAGTACTTC. The variable domain in full, with the rest retrieved from reference TRBV29-1 and TRBJ2-5, is SAVISQKPSRDICQRGTSLTIQCQVDSQVTMMFWYRQQPGQSLTLIATANQGSEATYESGFVIDKFPISRPNLTFSTLTVSNMSPEDSSIYLCSAGGSGEETQYFGPGTRLLVL.

The chain couples TRBV12-3 or TRBV12-4 to TRBJ2-3, with D unclear. Trimming stripped 6 bases from V and 0 bases from J, with 16 bases between. CDR3 length equals 16 residues. The CDR3 spells CASSLSRLVSTDTQYF. The CDR3 bases are TGTGCCAGCAGCCTGAGTAGGCTGGTTAGCACAGATACGCAGTATTTT.

The rearrangement uses TRBV6-6 and TRBJ2-5; 9 bases are a match to TRBD2. CDR3 length equals 15 residues. J lost 2 bases, V lost 8 bases, and 9 bases had no gene match. Germline CDR1 MNHNY, CDR2 SVGAGI (reference sequence). The CDR3 DNA reads TGTGCCAGCTGTGACCGCGCGGGGGGGCAAGAGACCCAGTACTTC. It codes for CASCDRAGGQETQYF.

The chain joins TRBV29-1 to TRBJ2-1, with D possibly TRBD1 on 6 matching bases. The germline CDR1 and CDR2 sequences are SQVTM and ANQGSEA. This CDR3 region has 14 residues. The ends were cut back, 7 bases at V and 0 bases at J, with 13 bases in the middle. The CDR3 DNA follows: TGCAGCGGGCAAGGACAGAACTCCTACAATGAGCAGTTCTTC. Protein product: CSGQGQNSYNEQFF.